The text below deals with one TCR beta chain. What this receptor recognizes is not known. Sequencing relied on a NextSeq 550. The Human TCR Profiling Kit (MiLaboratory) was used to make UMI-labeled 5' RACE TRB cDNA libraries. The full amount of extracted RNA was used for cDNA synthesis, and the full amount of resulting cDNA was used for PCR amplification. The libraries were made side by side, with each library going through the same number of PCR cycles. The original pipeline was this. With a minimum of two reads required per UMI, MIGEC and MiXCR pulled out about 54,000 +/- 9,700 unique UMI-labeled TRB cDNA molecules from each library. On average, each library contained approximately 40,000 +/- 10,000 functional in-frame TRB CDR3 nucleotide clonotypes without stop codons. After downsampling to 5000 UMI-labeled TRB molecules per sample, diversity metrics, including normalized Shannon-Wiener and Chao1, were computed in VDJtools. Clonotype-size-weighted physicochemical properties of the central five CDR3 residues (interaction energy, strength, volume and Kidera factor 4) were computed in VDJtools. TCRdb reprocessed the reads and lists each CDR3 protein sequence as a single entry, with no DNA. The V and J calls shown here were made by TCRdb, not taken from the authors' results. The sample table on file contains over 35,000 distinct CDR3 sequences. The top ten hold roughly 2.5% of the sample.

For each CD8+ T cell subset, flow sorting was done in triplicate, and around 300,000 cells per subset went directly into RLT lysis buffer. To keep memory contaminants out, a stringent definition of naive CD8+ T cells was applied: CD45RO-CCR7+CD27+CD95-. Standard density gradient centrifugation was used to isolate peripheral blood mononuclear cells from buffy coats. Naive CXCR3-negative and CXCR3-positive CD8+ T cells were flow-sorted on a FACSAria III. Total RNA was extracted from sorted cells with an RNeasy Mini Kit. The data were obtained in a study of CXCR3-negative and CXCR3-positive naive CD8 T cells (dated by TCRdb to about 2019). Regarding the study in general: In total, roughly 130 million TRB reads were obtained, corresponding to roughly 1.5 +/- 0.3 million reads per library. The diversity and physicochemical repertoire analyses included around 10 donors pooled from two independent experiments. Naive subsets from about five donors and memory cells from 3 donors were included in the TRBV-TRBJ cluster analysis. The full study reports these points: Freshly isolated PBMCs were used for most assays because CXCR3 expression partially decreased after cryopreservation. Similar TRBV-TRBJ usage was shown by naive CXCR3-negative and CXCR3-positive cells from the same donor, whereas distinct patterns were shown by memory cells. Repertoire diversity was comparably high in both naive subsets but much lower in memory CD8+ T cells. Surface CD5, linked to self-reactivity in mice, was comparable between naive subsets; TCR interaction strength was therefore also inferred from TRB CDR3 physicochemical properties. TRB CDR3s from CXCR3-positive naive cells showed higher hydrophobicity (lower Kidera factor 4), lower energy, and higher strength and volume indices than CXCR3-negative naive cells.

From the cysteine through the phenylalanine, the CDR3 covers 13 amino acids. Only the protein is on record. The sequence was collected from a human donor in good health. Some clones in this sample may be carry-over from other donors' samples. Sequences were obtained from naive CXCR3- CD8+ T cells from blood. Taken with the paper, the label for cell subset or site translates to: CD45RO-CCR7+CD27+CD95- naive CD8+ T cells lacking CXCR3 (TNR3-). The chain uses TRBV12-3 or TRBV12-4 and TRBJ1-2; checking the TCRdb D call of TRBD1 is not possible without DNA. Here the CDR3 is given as CASTQGQGGGYTF.